This TCR beta chain was documented in a study of regulatory T cells in long-lasting Graves disease. This clonotype was recorded only once. V lost 3 bases and J lost 5, with 8 bases in between. CDR1 is KGHDR and CDR2 is SFDVKD in the germline V gene. The CDR3 contains 13 residues. The authors built TCR beta libraries using iRepertoire HTBI primers and Arm-PCR of CDR3 regions. Authors' analysis steps: In the combined samples, around 60 TRBV and 14 TRBJ segments were identified. TCRdb recomputed calls from the multiplex PCR reads with MiXCR, one row per CDR3 protein. What appears here as the V and J calls and clone size reflects TCRdb's work, not the paper's. The sample has 240,000 or so distinct CDR3 sequences; 20% to 25% are singletons. As to time point: newly diagnosed GD, antithyroid drugs for less than 3 months. PBMC RNA served as the TCR library source.

The chain employs TRBV24-1 and TRBJ2-3, with D unresolved. Sequenced material: peripheral blood mononuclear cells (PBMCs), taken at new diagnosis, from a patient treated with antithyroid drugs. The origin of this receptor is a female donor with Graves disease. CDR3 nucleotide sequence: TGTGCCACCAGTGATGCAGGTTTAGATACGCAGTATTTT. The encoded protein is CATSDAGLDTQYF.